This T cell receptor (beta chain) was sequenced during a study of beta chain features in type 1 diabetes (dated by TCRdb to 2016 to 2018). For context, the study as a whole: No differences in mean age, gender distribution, total cell number or subset yield were found between patients and healthy donors. The study compared the TCRB repertoires of sorted circulating CD4+ T cell subsets in recently diagnosed type 1 diabetes patients with those in matched healthy donors. Regulatory and stem cell-like memory subsets were isolated from only 8 patients and about eight healthy donors, whereas naive and central memory subsets came from all 30 or so donors. A total of roughly 100 million sorted cells were examined across all samples, and the number of cells per subset was strongly correlated with RNA yield.

From each donor, a single peripheral blood sample of about 100 mL on average was drawn into heparinised tubes. A BD FACSAria II and a panel including CD45RO, CCR7, CD25, CD127, CD95 and CD27 were used to sort naive, central memory, regulatory and stem cell-like memory CD4+ T cells. All sorted populations exceeded 95% purity. PBMCs were isolated immediately by Lymphoprep density gradient centrifugation and stained directly without culture. So that batch effects would be minimized, each experiment stained and sorted samples in pairs, pairing one healthy donor with one patient. The germline V gene yields SQVTM for CDR1 and ANQGSEA for CDR2. From its cysteine to its phenylalanine, the CDR3 spans 15 amino acids. Left in the record is the CDR3 DNA by itself, 45 bases read in frame from the first base. The germline V end is reduced by 6 bases and the J end by 7 bases; junction bases left unmatched: 12. Paper-wide results and their limitations: Naive, central memory and regulatory TCRB repertoires appeared to be more alike among patients than among healthy donors. Fewer insertions and more nucleotide deletions at VDJ recombination sites were observed in patients with type 1 diabetes, implying thymic rearrangement abnormalities. Type 1 diabetes patients showed a moderate but significant shortening of TCRB CDR3 length in all four CD4+ subsets. Because small numbers of individuals were included in the HLA sub-analyses, any influence of HLA type on TCRB rearrangement was left unresolved. Because cDNA was sequenced instead of genomic DNA, activated cells with high expression could be over-represented, although the groups did not differ in activation or CD3 levels. PCR might favor shorter templates, but patient and control samples were amplified and corrected together, so any skew would affect both groups equally.

All of the isolated RNA was reverse transcribed with the High Capacity cDNA Reverse Transcription Kit, so expressed TCRB transcripts were sequenced. Deep immunoSEQ sequencing was performed on naive, central memory and regulatory T cell samples, with an average of approximately 4 million total reads per sample. Sorted cells were lysed in RLT buffer, and RNA was extracted using DNase-treated RNeasy Micro or Mini kits according to cell number. To prevent cross-contamination, each cell subset was processed individually, whereas patient and healthy donor samples were processed jointly. The immunoSEQ multiplex PCR was used to amplify TCRB sequences from cDNA, yielding 87-bp fragments that span the CDR3 region. The amplicons were sequenced using the Illumina HiSeq platform. Processing in the source paper ran as follows. Synthetic template baselines were used to correct PCR bias computationally, reads within Hamming distance 2 were collapsed together, and singletons that could not be merged were discarded. Reads were aligned to IMGT to assign V, D and J genes, CDR3 length, and insertions or deletions at six rearrangement sites. Clonotype counts were normalized to sorted cell number within each subset before computing true diversity and Gini coefficients with the tcR R package. Repertoire sharing was quantified using the overlap coefficient calculated on TCRB nucleotide sequences. Out-of-frame TCRB sequences from naive cells were analyzed to stand in for the pre-selection repertoire. TCRdb retrieved this table from immuneACCESS and kept in-frame rearrangements only. Not all clones are present; in checked studies, unresolved V genes account for under half, and no reason is known for the remainder. The DNA was the basis for D and trimming; V, J and clone size are from that table. In all, the sample holds 900,000 or so clones, and 17% of those were seen once. The ten largest clones add up to around 0.02% of the sample.

Comments on this clone: Which antigen it targets is not known. The record has no base qualities; no much larger clone is one base away.

This receptor was obtained from a young woman in good health. The chain employs TRBV29-1 and TRBJ2-1; TRBD2 aligns with 10 central bases. Sequencing input: naive CD4+ T cells from blood. In the paper's terms, the cell subset or site label means: true naive CD4+ T cells. The CDR3 protein sequence reads: CSVRLAGAVLNEQFF. The sequenced DNA: TGCAGCGTGAGGCTAGCGGGAGCTGTTTTGAATGAGCAGTTCTTC.